A selection of T cell receptor beta chains follows, all from one sample in a study of T cells expressing NK-cell markers. Using the 5' RACE reads, TCRdb records one entry per CDR3 protein without DNA. This sample contains 500,000 to 700,000 distinct CDR3 sequences. The sequenced sample was blood T cells: a sorted CD56 or NKG2C T cell subset, CD4+ or CD8+ T cells, or bulk PBMC T cells (not recorded which). Every receptor here comes from a young man in good health. CDR3s include the opening cysteine and the closing phenylalanine or tryptophan.

j_gene	v_gene	CDR3aa
TRBJ1-6	TRBV20-1	CSASTGSNSPLHF
TRBJ1-1	TRBV5-1	CASSLNRGADTEAFF
TRBJ2-2	TRBV20-1	CSARDGTQNTGELFF
TRBJ1-1	TRBV5-1	CASSSHRGPKLNTEAFF
TRBJ2-2	TRBV9	CASSVGTVTGELFF
TRBJ2-5	TRBV11-2	CASSQLAGGETQYF
TRBJ1-1	TRBV27	CASRGLPGGLNTEAFF
TRBJ1-3	TRBV27	CASRLASGNTIYF
TRBJ1-5	TRBV5-1	CASSLEGQVGQPQHF
TRBJ2-5	TRBV19	CASSMAGRAETQYF
TRBJ2-5	TRBV5-1	CASSGNTGGEETQYF
TRBJ2-2	TRBV2	CASSANPMGSGHTGELFF
TRBJ2-3	TRBV29-1	CSGELAGTDTQYF
TRBJ1-5	TRBV7-2	CASSLTTTSNQPQHF
TRBJ2-6	TRBV12-3/TRBV12-4	CASSDRAGANVLTF
TRBJ2-1	TRBV11-2	CASSLDPTAYNEQFF
TRBJ2-7	TRBV20-1	CSAWTSGAAVYEQYF
TRBJ2-1	TRBV4-3	CASSQDPWGASSEDNEQFF
TRBJ2-2	TRBV24-1	CATQPRHNTGELFF
TRBJ1-5	TRBV6-1	CASKNAGQHQPQHF
TRBJ1-2	TRBV12-3/TRBV12-4	CASSSHSGIDNGYTF
TRBJ2-5	TRBV29-1	CSVGPGDRTQETQYF
TRBJ2-1	TRBV5-1	CASSMSTGAYNEQFF
TRBJ2-3	TRBV5-8	CASSFVLGAWGTDTQYF
TRBJ2-5	TRBV15	CATSRNVGQETQYF
TRBJ1-2	TRBV24-1	CATSDWRQGANYGYTF
TRBJ2-3	TRBV27	CATSTSLNTQYF
TRBJ2-5	TRBV7-7	CASSSDSGTTGTQYF
TRBJ2-3	TRBV19	CASSSPYRSADTQYF
TRBJ1-1	TRBV9	CASSVDVNTEAFF
TRBJ2-7	TRBV20-1	CSARDVAGVGDEQYF
TRBJ2-4	TRBV5-1	CASSTGTAKNIQYF